This T cell receptor (beta chain) was observed in a study of OX40 agonist ivuxolimab in advanced cancers. Study-level points and caveats: At 0.1 to 3.0 mg/kg, CD4+ and CD8+ blood T cells expanded clonally by week 6.

The CDR3 has 15 residues. Trimming took off 3 bases at V and 1 base at J, with 9 bases between the two ends. Germline CDR1 is SNHLY and CDR2 is FYNNEI. In the case of this clone: Its antigen is undetermined.

Generated by immunoSEQ multiplex PCR, the TCRdb table keeps only in-frame clones and is missing some. The table shows some 99,000 clones, with about 90% occurring only once. The material sequenced was CD4+ or CD8+ T cells sorted from blood, taken in a trial of the OX40 agonist ivuxolimab. The receptor comes from an adult with an advanced solid tumor such as melanoma, head and neck, liver or kidney cancer. The rearrangement uses TRBV2 and TRBJ2-2, with D perhaps TRBD1 (6 bases). The CDR3 loop reads CASSERGWNTGELFF. CDR3 bases: TGTGCCAGCAGTGAGAGGGGGTGGAACACCGGGGAGCTGTTTTTT. Full variable domain (outside the CDR3, taken from reference TRBV2 and TRBJ2-2): EPEVTQTPSHQVTQMGQEVILRCVPISNHLYFYWYRQILGQKVEFLVSFYNNEISEKSEIFDDQFSVERPDGSNFTLKIRSTKLEDSAMYFCASSERGWNTGELFFGEGSRLTVL.